This T cell receptor beta chain came from a study of T cells after yellow fever vaccination. General study findings and limits: The study found a weaker secondary response that peaked faster, day 5 versus 15.

TCRdb redid the calling of the 5' RACE reads with MiXCR, one entry per CDR3 protein. The sample yields 300,000 to 350,000 distinct CDR3 sequences, approximately 12% seen once. This clonotype turned up a few times. The antigen remains unidentified. The germline gives CDR1 MGHRA, CDR2 YSYEKL. The V segment lost 1 base and the J segment 5 bases; nucleotides outside the gene matches: 9. The CDR3 is 17 residues long. The sample here was CD4+ T cells sorted from PBMCs, taken 45 days after the yellow fever booster vaccination. V usage is TRBV4-1 and J usage is TRBJ2-1; 9 positions match TRBD1. The receptor was derived from a man aged 18 to 30 who received the YFV17D yellow fever vaccine. CDR3: CASSQVVTGGGHNEQFF. The DNA of the CDR3 is TGCGCCAGCAGCCAAGTAGTGACAGGGGGGGGTCACAATGAGCAGTTCTTC.